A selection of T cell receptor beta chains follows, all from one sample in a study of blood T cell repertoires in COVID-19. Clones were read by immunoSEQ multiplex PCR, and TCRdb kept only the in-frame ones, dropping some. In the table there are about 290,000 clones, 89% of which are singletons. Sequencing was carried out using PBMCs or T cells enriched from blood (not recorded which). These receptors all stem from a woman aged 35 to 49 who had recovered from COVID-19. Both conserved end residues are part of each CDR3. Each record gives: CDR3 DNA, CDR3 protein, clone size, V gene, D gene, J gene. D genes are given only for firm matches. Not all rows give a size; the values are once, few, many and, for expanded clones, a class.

DNA: TGTGCCAGCTCACCACCGTTGGGACAGGGGGCTAACACCGGGGAGCTGTTTTTT
CDR3: CASSPPLGQGANTGELFF
size: .
V: TRBV18
D: TRBD1
J: TRBJ2-2

DNA: TGCGCCAGCAGCTTGGCGGGCCTTGGAGGGGAGACCCAGTACTTC
CDR3: CASSLAGLGGETQYF
size: .
V: TRBV5-1
D: .
J: TRBJ2-5

DNA: TGTGCCAGCAGCTTAGACCCCAACAGGTTCACTGAAGCTTTCTTT
CDR3: CASSLDPNRFTEAFF
size: .
V: TRBV11-2
D: .
J: TRBJ1-1

DNA: TGCGCCAGCAGCCAAGATCGGCGGGGGGGGCAGTTCTTC
CDR3: CASSQDRRGGQFF
size: .
V: TRBV4-1
D: TRBD2
J: TRBJ2-1

DNA: TGTGCCACCAGCGGTCAGAAGGGGCCCACCTTC
CDR3: CATSGQKGPTF
size: .
V: TRBV15
D: .
J: TRBJ1-2

DNA: TGTGCCTGGAGCACCCCGGCAGGCGAGAGCTCCTACGAGCAGTACTTC
CDR3: CAWSTPAGESSYEQYF
size: .
V: TRBV30
D: .
J: TRBJ2-7

DNA: TGTGCCAGCAGTTCGGACAGGGGGCCTCTCTATGGCTACACCTTC
CDR3: CASSSDRGPLYGYTF
size: .
V: TRBV7-9
D: TRBD1
J: TRBJ1-2

DNA: TGTGCCAGCAGCCCCGGCGGTGAGCAGTTCTTC
CDR3: CASSPGGEQFF
size: .
V: TRBV7-3
D: .
J: TRBJ2-1

DNA: TGTGCCAGCAGCTTGGAGGACATGAGGCGTGGCTACACCTTC
CDR3: CASSLEDMRRGYTF
size: .
V: TRBV5-4
D: .
J: TRBJ1-2

DNA: TGTGCCAGCAGTGAAAACTGGGGGCTCTATGGCTACACCTTC
CDR3: CASSENWGLYGYTF
size: .
V: TRBV6-1
D: .
J: TRBJ1-2

DNA: TGTGCCAGTAGTATATCACGCAGGAACTATGGCTACACCTTC
CDR3: CASSISRRNYGYTF
size: few
V: TRBV19
D: .
J: TRBJ1-2

DNA: TGTGCCAGCAGAAGACAGGGGACCTCTGGGGCCAACGTCCTGACTTTC
CDR3: CASRRQGTSGANVLTF
size: .
V: TRBV2
D: TRBD1
J: TRBJ2-6

DNA: TGTGCCAGCAGTTACGTCCAGGGATCGAACACTGAAGCTTTCTTT
CDR3: CASSYVQGSNTEAFF
size: .
V: TRBV6-6
D: .
J: TRBJ1-1

DNA: TGCGCCAGCAGCTCACCGGGACAGGGCCCCGGGGGCTACACCTTC
CDR3: CASSSPGQGPGGYTF
size: .
V: TRBV5-1
D: TRBD1
J: TRBJ1-2

DNA: TGTGCCAGCAGCTTGACGCGGGGGACCCAAGAGACCCAGTACTTC
CDR3: CASSLTRGTQETQYF
size: .
V: TRBV5-4
D: TRBD2
J: TRBJ2-5

DNA: TGTGCCAGCCAGGGCCCCGAGAGGACCGGGGAGCTGTTTTTT
CDR3: CASQGPERTGELFF
size: .
V: TRBV18
D: .
J: TRBJ2-2

DNA: TGTGCCAGCAGCTTTTTCGCAGATACGCAGTATTTT
CDR3: CASSFFADTQYF
size: once
V: TRBV5-6
D: .
J: TRBJ2-3

DNA: TGTGCCAGCAGTTACTCGAGTCAGGGCCTAGCGGGAGCTTCTTACAATGAGCAGTTCTTC
CDR3: CASSYSSQGLAGASYNEQFF
size: .
V: TRBV6-2/TRBV6-3
D: TRBD2
J: TRBJ2-1

DNA: TGTGCCAGCAGAGTGACAGGTCGTGGATGGGGCACTGAAGCTTTCTTT
CDR3: CASRVTGRGWGTEAFF
size: .
V: TRBV21-1
D: .
J: TRBJ1-1

DNA: TGTGCCAGCAGCAGAATTGGGACTTCTCTTGGGGGAGCTACGCAGTATTTT
CDR3: CASSRIGTSLGGATQYF
size: once
V: TRBV9
D: .
J: TRBJ2-3

DNA: TGTGCCAGCAGCGCACAGAGCTCCTACGAGCAGTACTTC
CDR3: CASSAQSSYEQYF
size: .
V: TRBV9
D: .
J: TRBJ2-7

DNA: TGCGCCAGCAGCCAAACGCAGGGGGTCACAGATACGCAGTATTTT
CDR3: CASSQTQGVTDTQYF
size: .
V: TRBV4-1
D: TRBD1
J: TRBJ2-3

DNA: TGTGCCAGCAGCTTGGGTACAGGGGGCGGGGCTTTCTTT
CDR3: CASSLGTGGGAFF
size: .
V: TRBV7-2
D: TRBD1
J: TRBJ1-1

DNA: TGTGCCAGCGGACAGGAGGGGGCCTATGGCTACACCTTC
CDR3: CASGQEGAYGYTF
size: .
V: TRBV6-6
D: TRBD1
J: TRBJ1-2

DNA: TGCGCCAGCAGCTCCCTAACAGGAGACGGGGAGACCCAGTACTTC
CDR3: CASSSLTGDGETQYF
size: .
V: TRBV5-1
D: .
J: TRBJ2-5

DNA: TGTGCCAGCAGTTTAAGCGGGGTCGACTACAATGAGCAGTTCTTC
CDR3: CASSLSGVDYNEQFF
size: .
V: TRBV27
D: TRBD2
J: TRBJ2-1

DNA: TGCGCCAGCAGTAGGGACAGGGGACGGGGTGAGCAGTTCTTC
CDR3: CASSRDRGRGEQFF
size: .
V: TRBV10-1
D: TRBD1
J: TRBJ2-1

DNA: TGTGCCATCAGTCGACAGGGCACTGAAGCTTTCTTT
CDR3: CAISRQGTEAFF
size: .
V: TRBV10-3
D: TRBD1
J: TRBJ1-1

DNA: TGCGCCAGCAGCCAAGATTGGGCCCGGGAAGGGAAGCTGTTTTTT
CDR3: CASSQDWAREGKLFF
size: .
V: TRBV4-3
D: .
J: TRBJ2-2

DNA: TGTGCCAGCAGCTTCGCGGGGGGGCCGAATGAGCAGTTCTTC
CDR3: CASSFAGGPNEQFF
size: .
V: TRBV13
D: TRBD2
J: TRBJ2-1

DNA: TGCAGTGCTAGAGGCGGACACGAACTGTTTTTT
CDR3: CSARGGHELFF
size: .
V: TRBV20-1
D: .
J: TRBJ1-4

DNA: TGCAGCGGGGGGACAGGTGTAATGAACACTGAAGCTTTCTTT
CDR3: CSGGTGVMNTEAFF
size: .
V: TRBV29-1
D: TRBD1
J: TRBJ1-1

DNA: TGTGCCAGCAGCTTCACGCCGGGAAGCTACGAGCAGTACTTC
CDR3: CASSFTPGSYEQYF
size: .
V: TRBV7-9
D: .
J: TRBJ2-7

DNA: TGTGCCAGCAGCTCCGGGTGGAATTCACCCCTCCACTTT
CDR3: CASSSGWNSPLHF
size: .
V: TRBV7-8
D: .
J: TRBJ1-6

DNA: TGTGCCAGCAGTAGTACAGGGGCGGGCAATCAGCCCCAGCATTTT
CDR3: CASSSTGAGNQPQHF
size: .
V: TRBV6-5
D: TRBD1
J: TRBJ1-5

DNA: TGTGCCATCAGTGAGACTCAGGGGGAAGCTTTCTTT
CDR3: CAISETQGEAFF
size: .
V: TRBV10-3
D: .
J: TRBJ1-1

DNA: TGTGCCACCCTCTCTGGCCTCTGGGGGCGAACATCTTATAATTCACCCCTCCACTTT
CDR3: CATLSGLWGRTSYNSPLHF
size: .
V: TRBV24-1
D: .
J: TRBJ1-6

DNA: TGTGCCAGCAGTCCAAGGAGCTCCTACAATGAGCAGTTCTTC
CDR3: CASSPRSSYNEQFF
size: .
V: TRBV2
D: .
J: TRBJ2-1

DNA: TGTGCCAGCAGTTACTCGAGGCAGGGTTCTTGGGGGCAGTACTTC
CDR3: CASSYSRQGSWGQYF
size: .
V: TRBV6-5
D: .
J: TRBJ2-7

DNA: TGTGCCAGCAGCGTAGCTGGGAGCTTCTCCTACAATGAGCAGTTCTTC
CDR3: CASSVAGSFSYNEQFF
size: .
V: TRBV9
D: .
J: TRBJ2-1